These 17 T cell receptor beta chains share one sample of origin, sequenced in a study of technical replicates of blood from several donors. Libraries were prepared by immunoSEQ multiplex PCR; TCRdb keeps only in-frame clonotypes and omits some of them. The sample shows roughly 52,000 clones, roughly 96% of them seen only once. Sequencing used PBMCs. Every receptor here comes from a human donor in good health. Some clones in this sample may be carry-over from other donors' samples.

The chain employs TRBV7-2 and TRBJ1-5; D is perhaps TRBD1 (6 bases). Germline V gene lookup returns CDR1 SGHTA and CDR2 FQGNSA. Trimming removed 5 bases from V and 4 bases from J, with 12 bases in between. The CDR3 extends over 14 amino acids. This chain's CDR3 is CASSETGQNQPQHF. DNA for the CDR3: TGTGCCAGCAGCGAGACAGGTCAAAATCAGCCCCAGCATTTT.

The gene calls are TRBV7-3 and TRBJ2-2, with D possibly matching TRBD2 (5 bases). The CDR3 runs 13 residues. Trimming stripped 5 bases from V and 5 bases from J, with 9 bases between. CDR1 SGHTA and CDR2 FQGTGA come from the germline V gene. This chain's CDR3 is CASSLGGTGELFF. In DNA form, the CDR3 reads TGTGCCAGCAGCCTGGGCGGGACCGGGGAGCTGTTTTTT.

This sequence joins TRBV5-6 and TRBJ2-7; TRBD1 matches 9 bases. From germline, CDR1 is SGHDT and CDR2 YYEEEE. This CDR3 region has 19 residues. Germline trimming cut 3 bases from V and 0 bases from J; bases unmatched to any gene: 16. The CDR3 loop reads CASSSLRGDRGTNSYEQYF. The CDR3 nucleotides read TGTGCCAGCAGCTCGTTGAGGGGAGACAGGGGGACTAACTCCTACGAGCAGTACTTC.

The chain couples TRBV2 to TRBJ2-7, with 8 nucleotides matching TRBD1. Germline CDR1 reads SNHLY; CDR2 reads FYNNEI. V was pared by 2 bases and J by 5 bases, with 8 bases of the junction left unmatched. The CDR3 totals 15 residues. The CDR3 DNA reads as TGTGCCAGCAGTGAATATCAGGACAGGGACCACGAGCAGTACTTC. Protein product: CASSEYQDRDHEQYF.

The gene calls are TRBV7-2 and TRBJ2-7; 15 bases are a match to TRBD2. Germline trimming cut 2 bases from V and 3 bases from J; bases unmatched to any gene: 8. The CDR3 covers 18 residues. Germline V CDR1 and CDR2: SGHTA, FQGNSA. The CDR3 is CASSLRGLAGGNYYEQYF. CDR3 in DNA: TGTGCCAGCAGCTTAAGGGGACTAGCGGGAGGAAATTACTACGAGCAGTACTTC.

The chain is built from TRBV4-1 and TRBJ2-6; 9 bases are shared with TRBD1. CDR1 is MGHRA and CDR2 is YSYEKL in the germline V gene. V shed 0 bases, J shed 4 bases, and the junction held 4 bases outside the gene matches. This CDR3 has 17 amino acids. The CDR3 coding sequence is TGCGCCAGCAGCCAAGAACAGGGGGCCGTGGGGGCCAACGTCCTGACTTTC. It codes for CASSQEQGAVGANVLTF.

The gene calls are TRBV5-1 and TRBJ2-2; 12 nucleotides agree with TRBD2. CDR1 is SGHRS and CDR2 is YFSETQ in the germline V gene. Unmatched junction bases numbered 6, after V lost 2 bases and J lost 1 base. This CDR3 contains 18 residues. The CDR3 nucleotides are TGCGCCAGCAGCTTTTTAGGACTAGCGGGGAGGAACACCGGGGAGCTGTTTTTT. It translates to CASSFLGLAGRNTGELFF.

The chain uses TRBV30 and TRBJ2-1; TRBD1 is a possible D gene (5 bases). Trimming stripped 2 bases from V and 4 bases from J, with 18 bases between. The germline CDR1 and CDR2 sequences are GTSNPN and SVGIG (reference sequence). The CDR3 consists of 16 residues. In nucleotides, the CDR3 is TGTGCCTGGAGTCGTGGGGCCTCCTCCCTATACAATGAGCAGTTCTTC. Its protein product is CAWSRGASSLYNEQFF.

This clone occurred once. The J gene is TRBJ1-1, the V gene TRBV6-5; 8 bases line up with TRBD1. Germline CDR1 reads MNHEY; CDR2 reads SVGAGI. This CDR3 comprises 11 residues. Trimming removed 8 bases from V and 10 bases from J; junction bases left unmatched: 6. CDR3 in amino acids: CASGNRGGAFF. The CDR3 DNA is TGTGCCAGCGGAAACAGGGGGGGAGCTTTCTTT.

The chain is built from TRBV10-3 and TRBJ2-2; TRBD1 matches 7 bases. Trimming cost V 7 bases and J 3 bases; bases outside gene matches: 11. The CDR3 loop spans 16 amino acids. Germline V gene lookup returns CDR1 ENHRY and CDR2 SYGVKD. CDR3 sequence reads: CAIKSSRGLDTGELFF. In DNA, the CDR3 is TGTGCCATCAAATCAAGTAGGGGGCTGGACACCGGGGAGCTGTTTTTT.

The chain is built from TRBV23-1 and TRBJ1-3; D is undetermined. TRBV23-1 qualifies as an ORF whose function is uncertain. Trimming cost V 4 bases and J 0 bases, with 4 bases left between them. CDR3 length equals 13 residues. This CDR3 is CASSLLSGNTIYF. DNA of the CDR3: TGCGCCAGCAGTCTACTCTCTGGAAACACCATATATTTT.

This chain joins TRBV25-1 and TRBJ2-1; the D gene is possibly TRBD2 (6 bases). Looked up from germline, CDR1 is MGHDK and CDR2 is SYGVNS. V lost 7 bases, J lost 0 bases, and 10 bases lay in between. The CDR3 totals 14 residues. The CDR3 sequence: CASTGTFSYNEQFF. DNA of the CDR3: TGTGCCAGCACCGGGACTTTCTCCTACAATGAGCAGTTCTTC. Complete variable domain (other parts from reference TRBV25-1 and TRBJ2-1): EADIYQTPRYLVIGTGKKITLECSQTMGHDKMYWYQQDPGMELHLIHYSYGVNSTEKGDLSSESTVSRIRTEHFPLTLESARPSHTSQYLCASTGTFSYNEQFFGPGTRLTVL.

The rearrangement joins TRBV4-1 to TRBJ1-6, with D possibly being TRBD1 (6 bases). Germline CDR1 and CDR2: MGHRA and YSYEKL. The CDR3 covers 17 residues. The V end was cut by 0 bases, the J end by 10 bases, with 19 bases between. The CDR3, as DNA: TGCGCCAGCAGCCAAGAGGCAGGGGAAGGGTTCGAGTCACCCCTCCACTTT. Protein sequence: CASSQEAGEGFESPLHF.

The chain recombines TRBV7-2 with TRBJ1-6, with TRBD1 as a possible D gene (5 bases). The ends were cut back, 1 base at V and 0 bases at J, with 10 bases in the middle. The CDR3 totals 17 residues. Germline V lookup: CDR1 SGHTA, CDR2 FQGNSA. CDR3 protein: CASSLGWGGSYNSPLHF. CDR3 in DNA: TGTGCCAGCAGCTTAGGATGGGGGGGCTCCTATAATTCACCCCTCCACTTT.

The chain uses TRBV29-1 and TRBJ2-1, with D possibly being TRBD2 (6 bases). Germline CDR1 reads SQVTM; CDR2 reads ANQGSEA. This CDR3 has 12 amino acids. V lost 7 bases and J lost 11, with 18 bases in between. The CDR3 here is CSGALSGGQQFF. For the CDR3, the DNA is TGCAGCGGGGCCCTTAGCGGAGGGCAGCAGTTCTTC.

The chain couples TRBV11-2 to TRBJ2-3; 7 nucleotides match TRBD2. In germline, CDR1 is SGHAT, CDR2 FQNNGV. The CDR3 consists of 15 residues. The trim removed 1 base at V and 3 bases at J, leaving 4 bases unmatched. CDR3 sequence reads: CASSLGGSLTDTQYF. The CDR3 DNA sequence: TGTGCCAGCAGCTTAGGCGGGAGCTTAACAGATACGCAGTATTTT.

This rearrangement joins TRBV19 to TRBJ1-5; weak D call: TRBD1 (5 bases). Trimming removed 0 bases from V and 6 bases from J, with 15 bases in between. CDR1 is LNHDA and CDR2 is SQIVND in the germline V gene (reference sequence). CDR3 length equals 16 residues. CDR3 loop: CASSIEGAKGGQPQHF. For the CDR3, the DNA is TGTGCCAGTAGTATAGAAGGGGCCAAGGGTGGTCAGCCCCAGCATTTT. Combining the CDR3 with reference TRBV19 and TRBJ1-5 gives the whole variable domain DGGITQSPKYLFRKEGQNVTLSCEQNLNHDAMYWYRQDPGQGLRLIYYSQIVNDFQKGDIAEGYSVSREKKESFPLTVTSAQKNPTAFYLCASSIEGAKGGQPQHFGDGTRLSIL.